The entry below gives a single T cell receptor (beta chain) sequence along with its context. Trimming removed 3 bases from V and 0 bases from J, with 12 bases in between. Looked up from germline, CDR1 is MNHEY and CDR2 is SMNVEV (reference sequence). The CDR3 covers 16 residues. This specimen belongs to a study of T cells in Graves' hyperthyroidism and ophthalmopathy. Study-wide context: Pretreatment peripheral blood was obtained at initial diagnosis.

Researchers took RNA transcripts and amplified the TCR beta CDR3 regions from them. An initial round of RT-PCR targeting the TCR CDR3 relied on the HTBI primer set. MiXCR, run by TCRdb on the multiplex PCR reads, gives a single entry per CDR3 protein. The repertoire holds hundreds of thousands of distinct CDR3 sequences, with roughly 14% as singletons. The receptor's source is a woman aged 40 to 55 with Graves' ophthalmopathy. The sequencing sample was made of blood. This sequence joins TRBV27 and TRBJ1-5, with D hard to call. The CDR3 nucleotides read TGTGCCAGCAGTTTGTATTGGCAGAATAGCAATCAGCCCCAGCATTTT. Translation: CASSLYWQNSNQPQHF.